This is a list of T cell receptor beta chains from one sample in a study of pediatric ulcerative colitis. The table came from immunoSEQ multiplex PCR; TCRdb's copy has only in-frame clones and leaves some out. The sample records tens of thousands of clones, roughly 73% being singletons. Sequenced material: gut tissue. The source is a boy between 5 and 17 years old with moderate ulcerative colitis. The CDR3 runs from the conserved cysteine through the conserved F or W. A D gene is named only where the DNA matches it firmly. Size tells how often a clone was seen (once, few, many) or the class of an expanded clone, and some rows leave it out.

v_gene: TRBV14; abundance: NA; j_gene: TRBJ2-7; d_gene: TRBD1; len: 14; CDR3nt: TGTGCCAGCAGCGCCCAGACAGGGGGTTACGAGCAGTACTTC; CDR3aa: CASSAQTGGYEQYF
v_gene: TRBV6-5; abundance: NA; j_gene: TRBJ1-6; d_gene: NA; len: 16; CDR3nt: TGTGCCAGCAGTTACAGCGGGGCAACCTATAATTCACCCCTCCACTTT; CDR3aa: CASSYSGATYNSPLHF
v_gene: TRBV13; abundance: NA; j_gene: TRBJ1-2; d_gene: TRBD1; len: 13; CDR3nt: TGTGCCAGCAGCTTGAACAGGGGGAGGGGCTACACCTTC; CDR3aa: CASSLNRGRGYTF
v_gene: TRBV18; abundance: NA; j_gene: TRBJ1-2; d_gene: NA; len: 16; CDR3nt: TGTGCCAGCTCAACTAACTACGCCGACCAACTTTATGGCTACACCTTC; CDR3aa: CASSTNYADQLYGYTF
v_gene: TRBV4-1; abundance: NA; j_gene: TRBJ2-7; d_gene: NA; len: 16; CDR3nt: TGCGCCAGCAGCCAAGAGAGGATAGACTTTACCTACGAGCAGTACTTC; CDR3aa: CASSQERIDFTYEQYF
v_gene: TRBV5-6; abundance: NA; j_gene: TRBJ1-2; d_gene: TRBD1; len: 16; CDR3nt: TGTGCCAGCAGCTCCCGACAGGGCCTAGCTAACTATGGCTACACCTTC; CDR3aa: CASSSRQGLANYGYTF
v_gene: TRBV20-1; abundance: NA; j_gene: TRBJ1-2; d_gene: NA; len: 11; CDR3nt: TGCAGTGCCAATAACAGGGTGATCTACACCTTC; CDR3aa: CSANNRVIYTF
v_gene: TRBV19; abundance: NA; j_gene: TRBJ2-5; d_gene: TRBD2; len: 16; CDR3nt: TGTGCCAGTAGTCTTACGCGGCGGGAGACGCAAGAGACCCAGTACTTC; CDR3aa: CASSLTRRETQETQYF
v_gene: TRBV28; abundance: NA; j_gene: TRBJ2-6; d_gene: NA; len: 16; CDR3nt: TGTGCCAGCATCCCCTCGGAACTGGCTGGGGCCAACGTCCTGACTTTC; CDR3aa: CASIPSELAGANVLTF
v_gene: TRBV5-1; abundance: few; j_gene: TRBJ1-5; d_gene: NA; len: 14; CDR3nt: TGCGCCAGCAGCTTGGGCCAGGGCGGTCAGCCCCAGCATTTT; CDR3aa: CASSLGQGGQPQHF
v_gene: TRBV6-6; abundance: NA; j_gene: TRBJ1-2; d_gene: NA; len: 13; CDR3nt: TGTGCCAGCAGTTACCTGGGTTCCTATGGCTACACCTTC; CDR3aa: CASSYLGSYGYTF
v_gene: TRBV5-1; abundance: NA; j_gene: TRBJ2-5; d_gene: NA; len: 15; CDR3nt: TGCGCCAGCAGCTTGTTTATGGCCCGCCCAGAGACCCAGTACTTC; CDR3aa: CASSLFMARPETQYF
v_gene: TRBV28; abundance: NA; j_gene: TRBJ2-1; d_gene: TRBD2; len: 21; CDR3nt: TGTGCCAGCAGTTCCGTCCTGTGGGTCGATAGCGGGCAGAGCTCCTACAATGAGCAGTTCTTC; CDR3aa: CASSSVLWVDSGQSSYNEQFF
v_gene: TRBV7-2; abundance: NA; j_gene: TRBJ2-2; d_gene: NA; len: 15; CDR3nt: TGTGCCAGCAGCTATGGGGGAGCGGTGGCCGGGGAGCTGTTTTTT; CDR3aa: CASSYGGAVAGELFF
v_gene: TRBV21-1; abundance: few; j_gene: TRBJ2-2; d_gene: NA; len: 17; CDR3nt: TGTGCCAGCACCACGGGTGGGACACTCTCGAACACCGGGGAGCTGTTTTTT; CDR3aa: CASTTGGTLSNTGELFF
v_gene: TRBV5-4; abundance: once; j_gene: TRBJ2-7; d_gene: NA; len: 15; CDR3nt: TGTGCCAGCAGCTTGGATATTAGCGGCTCCTACGAGCAGTACTTC; CDR3aa: CASSLDISGSYEQYF
v_gene: TRBV9; abundance: NA; j_gene: TRBJ2-7; d_gene: TRBD1; len: 15; CDR3nt: TGTGCCAGCAGCGTAGGGACAGGGGTAGCCTACGAGCAGTACTTC; CDR3aa: CASSVGTGVAYEQYF
v_gene: TRBV7-9; abundance: NA; j_gene: TRBJ1-2; d_gene: NA; len: 11; CDR3nt: TGTGCCAGCAGCTTTTCCGATCGCTACACCTTC; CDR3aa: CASSFSDRYTF
v_gene: TRBV29-1; abundance: few; j_gene: TRBJ2-5; d_gene: TRBD1; len: 14; CDR3nt: TGCAGCGTCGGACAGGGGAGGGTTAGAGAGACCCAGTACTTC; CDR3aa: CSVGQGRVRETQYF
v_gene: TRBV11-3; abundance: NA; j_gene: TRBJ2-7; d_gene: TRBD2; len: 17; CDR3nt: TGTGCCAGCAGCTTAGACAGCCAAGGACTAGGTTCCTACGAGCAGTACTTC; CDR3aa: CASSLDSQGLGSYEQYF
v_gene: TRBV10-3; abundance: NA; j_gene: TRBJ2-2; d_gene: NA; len: 19; CDR3nt: TGTGCCATCAGTGAGAATTGGGAGCTGGTCACGGCCAACACCGGGGAGCTGTTTTTT; CDR3aa: CAISENWELVTANTGELFF
v_gene: TRBV5-4; abundance: NA; j_gene: TRBJ2-2; d_gene: TRBD1; len: 16; CDR3nt: TGTGCCAGCAGCCCACCGGGACAGGGATCCACCGGGGAGCTGTTTTTT; CDR3aa: CASSPPGQGSTGELFF
v_gene: TRBV6-5; abundance: few; j_gene: TRBJ1-2; d_gene: NA; len: 14; CDR3nt: TGTGCCAGCAGTTACTCGATGATTAACTATGGCTACACCTTC; CDR3aa: CASSYSMINYGYTF
v_gene: TRBV10-3; abundance: NA; j_gene: TRBJ2-7; d_gene: NA; len: 14; CDR3nt: TGTGCCACGGAGGACTCAAACCCCCCCTACGAGCAGTACTTC; CDR3aa: CATEDSNPPYEQYF
v_gene: TRBV5-1; abundance: once; j_gene: TRBJ1-1; d_gene: TRBD1; len: 14; CDR3nt: TGCGCCAGCAGCCCCTATAGGACAGGTGATGAAGCTTTCTTT; CDR3aa: CASSPYRTGDEAFF
v_gene: TRBV30; abundance: few; j_gene: TRBJ1-3; d_gene: TRBD1; len: 15; CDR3nt: TGTGCCTGGAGTTCCTCGGACAGGGTCAGAAACACCATATATTTT; CDR3aa: CAWSSSDRVRNTIYF
v_gene: TRBV7-2; abundance: once; j_gene: TRBJ2-3; d_gene: TRBD2; len: 16; CDR3nt: TGTGCCAGCAGCTCTCCACTAGCGGGGGATAGGTATACGCAGTATTTT; CDR3aa: CASSSPLAGDRYTQYF
v_gene: TRBV30; abundance: NA; j_gene: TRBJ1-2; d_gene: NA; len: 13; CDR3nt: TGTGCCTGGAAGGGACAATCGACCTATGGCTACACCTTC; CDR3aa: CAWKGQSTYGYTF
v_gene: TRBV7-6; abundance: few; j_gene: TRBJ1-5; d_gene: TRBD1; len: 16; CDR3nt: TGTGCCAGCAGCTTTGATACAGGGGCGAGCAATCAGCCCCAGCATTTT; CDR3aa: CASSFDTGASNQPQHF
v_gene: TRBV5-1; abundance: NA; j_gene: TRBJ2-3; d_gene: TRBD2; len: 17; CDR3nt: TGCGCCAGCAGCCTCTTTGGGACTAGCGGATTAACAGATACGCAGTATTTT; CDR3aa: CASSLFGTSGLTDTQYF
v_gene: TRBV7-2; abundance: NA; j_gene: TRBJ2-7; d_gene: TRBD1; len: 15; CDR3nt: TGTGCCAGCAGCTCCCCGGACAGGAGCTCCTACGAGCAGTACTTC; CDR3aa: CASSSPDRSSYEQYF
v_gene: TRBV5-1; abundance: NA; j_gene: TRBJ2-7; d_gene: NA; len: 14; CDR3nt: TGCGCCAGCCGTGCCGACAGTGCCTCCTACGAGCAGTACTTC; CDR3aa: CASRADSASYEQYF
v_gene: TRBV7-9; abundance: NA; j_gene: TRBJ1-5; d_gene: NA; len: 19; CDR3nt: TGTGCCAGCAGCCTTAGATCGCGAGGAGGCTCCCTTAGCAATCAGCCCCAGCATTTT; CDR3aa: CASSLRSRGGSLSNQPQHF
v_gene: TRBV7-2; abundance: NA; j_gene: TRBJ1-6; d_gene: NA; len: 16; CDR3nt: TGTGCCAGCAGCTTTAGGGGGAAAACCCTCTTTTCACCCCTCCACTTT; CDR3aa: CASSFRGKTLFSPLHF
v_gene: TRBV6-5; abundance: NA; j_gene: TRBJ1-1; d_gene: TRBD1; len: 14; CDR3nt: TGTGCCAGCAGTGCACAGGGGTCTAGCACTGAAGCTTTCTTT; CDR3aa: CASSAQGSSTEAFF
v_gene: TRBV27; abundance: NA; j_gene: TRBJ2-7; d_gene: TRBD2; len: 15; CDR3nt: TGTGCCAGCAGTTTAGCTAGCGGGGTCGGGAGCGAGCAGTACTTC; CDR3aa: CASSLASGVGSEQYF
v_gene: TRBV11-2; abundance: NA; j_gene: TRBJ2-1; d_gene: TRBD2; len: 16; CDR3nt: TGTGCCAGCAGCCCCCGAAGCGGGAGGGCCGGGGGGGAGCAGTTCTTC; CDR3aa: CASSPRSGRAGGEQFF
v_gene: TRBV1; abundance: once; j_gene: TRBJ2-2; d_gene: NA; len: 16; CDR3nt: TGCACCAGCAGCCACCCTAGCGGGGGAAACACCGGGGAGCTGTTTTTT; CDR3aa: CTSSHPSGGNTGELFF
v_gene: TRBV5-1; abundance: NA; j_gene: TRBJ2-2; d_gene: TRBD1; len: 14; CDR3nt: TGCGCCAGCAGCTTGGCTCAGGGGGCCGGGGAGCTGTTTTTT; CDR3aa: CASSLAQGAGELFF
v_gene: TRBV5-1; abundance: NA; j_gene: TRBJ2-3; d_gene: TRBD2; len: 18; CDR3nt: TGCGCCAGCAGCTTTGTAGCGGGGGGTCCCAGGGCGACAGATACGCAGTATTTT; CDR3aa: CASSFVAGGPRATDTQYF
v_gene: TRBV29-1; abundance: NA; j_gene: TRBJ2-3; d_gene: TRBD2; len: 13; CDR3nt: TGCAGCGTTCGGGACTACTTCCGGGATACGCAGTATTTT; CDR3aa: CSVRDYFRDTQYF
v_gene: TRBV11-3; abundance: NA; j_gene: TRBJ1-2; d_gene: NA; len: 15; CDR3nt: TGTGCCAGCAGCAACACTTGGGGAGCTAACTATGGCTACACCTTC; CDR3aa: CASSNTWGANYGYTF
v_gene: TRBV29-1; abundance: NA; j_gene: TRBJ2-5; d_gene: NA; len: 11; CDR3nt: TGCAGCGTTACTACAACGGAGACCCAGTACTTC; CDR3aa: CSVTTTETQYF
v_gene: TRBV2; abundance: NA; j_gene: TRBJ2-7; d_gene: NA; len: 13; CDR3nt: TGTGCCAGCAGTAGGATAACAGGTAACTTGGAGTACTTC; CDR3aa: CASSRITGNLEYF
v_gene: TRBV7-2; abundance: few; j_gene: TRBJ2-7; d_gene: NA; len: 15; CDR3nt: TGTGCCAGCAGCCCCCCGGGTGAGATCTACTACGAGCAGTACTTC; CDR3aa: CASSPPGEIYYEQYF
v_gene: TRBV5-1; abundance: NA; j_gene: TRBJ2-3; d_gene: TRBD2; len: 17; CDR3nt: TGCGCCAGCAGCTTCCGACTAGCGGGGGGGAGCACAGATACGCAGTATTTT; CDR3aa: CASSFRLAGGSTDTQYF
v_gene: TRBV28; abundance: NA; j_gene: TRBJ2-7; d_gene: TRBD2; len: 14; CDR3nt: TGTGCCAGCAGTCCCTCTAGCGGGAGCTACGAGCAGTACTTC; CDR3aa: CASSPSSGSYEQYF
v_gene: TRBV4-3; abundance: NA; j_gene: TRBJ1-4; d_gene: NA; len: 12; CDR3nt: TGCGCCAGCAGCCAAGAATCGAGAAAACTGTTTTTT; CDR3aa: CASSQESRKLFF
v_gene: TRBV6-4; abundance: NA; j_gene: TRBJ2-1; d_gene: NA; len: 14; CDR3nt: TGTGCCAGCAGTGTCGATAGCGGTGCCCATGAGCAGTTCTTC; CDR3aa: CASSVDSGAHEQFF
v_gene: TRBV10-3; abundance: NA; j_gene: TRBJ1-5; d_gene: NA; len: 13; CDR3nt: TGTGCCATCAGTGAATTACTTGATCAGCCCCAGCATTTT; CDR3aa: CAISELLDQPQHF
v_gene: TRBV5-1; abundance: NA; j_gene: TRBJ1-2; d_gene: NA; len: 13; CDR3nt: TGCGCCAGCAGCTTAGACAGGTACTATGGCTACACCTTC; CDR3aa: CASSLDRYYGYTF
v_gene: TRBV7-6; abundance: once; j_gene: TRBJ1-1; d_gene: TRBD1; len: 14; CDR3nt: TGTGCCAGCAGCCCCGGACAGGCCAGCGCTGAAGCTTTCTTT; CDR3aa: CASSPGQASAEAFF
v_gene: TRBV28; abundance: few; j_gene: TRBJ1-3; d_gene: TRBD1; len: 15; CDR3nt: TGTGCCAGCAGTGAGGGGGGGACAGGGGAAAACACCATATATTTT; CDR3aa: CASSEGGTGENTIYF
v_gene: TRBV18; abundance: NA; j_gene: TRBJ2-7; d_gene: TRBD1; len: 18; CDR3nt: TGTGCCAGCTCACCACGACAGGGGGCGCTTTCCCGCCCCTACGAGCAGTACTTC; CDR3aa: CASSPRQGALSRPYEQYF
v_gene: TRBV11-2; abundance: NA; j_gene: TRBJ2-3; d_gene: NA; len: 13; CDR3nt: TGTGCCAGCACCACCCGGGTCACAGATACGCAGTATTTT; CDR3aa: CASTTRVTDTQYF
v_gene: TRBV4-3; abundance: NA; j_gene: TRBJ2-7; d_gene: TRBD2; len: 16; CDR3nt: TGCGCCAGCAGCCAAGGACTAGCGGGGGGCGCTTACGAGCAGTACTTC; CDR3aa: CASSQGLAGGAYEQYF
v_gene: TRBV4-2; abundance: NA; j_gene: TRBJ1-1; d_gene: NA; len: 14; CDR3nt: TGTGCCAGCAGCCAGCAGGGGTCCTGGGGAGAAGCTTTCTTT; CDR3aa: CASSQQGSWGEAFF